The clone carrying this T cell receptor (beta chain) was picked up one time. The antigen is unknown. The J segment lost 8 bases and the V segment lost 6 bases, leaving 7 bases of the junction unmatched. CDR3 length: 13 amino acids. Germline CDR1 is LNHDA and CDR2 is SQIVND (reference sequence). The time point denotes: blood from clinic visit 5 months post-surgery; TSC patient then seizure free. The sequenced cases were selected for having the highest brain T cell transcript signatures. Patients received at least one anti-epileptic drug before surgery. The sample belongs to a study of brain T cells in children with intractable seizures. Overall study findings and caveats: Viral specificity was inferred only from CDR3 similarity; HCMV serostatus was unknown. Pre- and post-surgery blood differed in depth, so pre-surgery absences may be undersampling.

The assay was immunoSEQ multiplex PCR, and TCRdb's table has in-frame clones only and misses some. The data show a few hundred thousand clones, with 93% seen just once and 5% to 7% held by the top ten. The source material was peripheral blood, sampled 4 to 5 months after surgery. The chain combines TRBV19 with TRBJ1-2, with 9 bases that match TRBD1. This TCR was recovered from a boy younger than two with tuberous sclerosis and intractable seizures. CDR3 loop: CASSTQGAEGYTF. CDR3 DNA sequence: TGTGCCAGTAGCACACAGGGGGCAGAGGGCTACACCTTC. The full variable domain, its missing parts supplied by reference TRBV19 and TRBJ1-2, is DGGITQSPKYLFRKEGQNVTLSCEQNLNHDAMYWYRQDPGQGLRLIYYSQIVNDFQKGDIAEGYSVSREKKESFPLTVTSAQKNPTAFYLCASSTQGAEGYTFGSGTRLTVV.